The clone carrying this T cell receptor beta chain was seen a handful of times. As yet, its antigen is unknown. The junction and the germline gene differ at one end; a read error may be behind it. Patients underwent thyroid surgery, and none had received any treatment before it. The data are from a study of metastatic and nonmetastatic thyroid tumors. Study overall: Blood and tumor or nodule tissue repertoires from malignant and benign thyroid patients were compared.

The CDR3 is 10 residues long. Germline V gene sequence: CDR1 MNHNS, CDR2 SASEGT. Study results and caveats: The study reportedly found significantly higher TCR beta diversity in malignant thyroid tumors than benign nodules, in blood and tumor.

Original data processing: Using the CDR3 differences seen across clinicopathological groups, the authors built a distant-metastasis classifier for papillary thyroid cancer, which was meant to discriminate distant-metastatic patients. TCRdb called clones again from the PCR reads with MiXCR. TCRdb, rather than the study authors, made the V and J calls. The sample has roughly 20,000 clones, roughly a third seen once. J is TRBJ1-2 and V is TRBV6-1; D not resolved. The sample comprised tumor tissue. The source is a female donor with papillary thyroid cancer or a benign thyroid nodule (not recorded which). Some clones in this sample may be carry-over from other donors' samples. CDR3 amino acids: CASSERVPAF. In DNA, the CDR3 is TGTGCCAGCAGTGAACGGGTACCCGCCTTC.